The 15 T cell receptor beta chains below were found in one sample sequenced in a study of blood T cell repertoires in COVID-19. TCRdb's copy holds only in-frame clones and misses some; the assay was immunoSEQ multiplex PCR. The sample lists about 90,000 clones; about nine tenths were seen once. The sample consisted of peripheral blood. The receptors were gathered from a male donor with acute or convalescent COVID-19.

This sequence joins TRBV5-5 and TRBJ1-5; the match to TRBD1 covers 8 bases. This CDR3 has 15 residues. With 4 bases clipped from V and 2 bases from J, the junction kept 5 bases outside the gene matches. The V gene's germline CDR1 is SGHKS and CDR2 YYEKEE (reference sequence). Here the CDR3 reads CASSIGQGRNQPQHF. Here the CDR3 DNA reads TGTGCCAGCAGCATCGGACAGGGTCGCAATCAGCCCCAGCATTTT.

The V call is TRBV7-9, the J call TRBJ1-4; D is undetermined. In germline, CDR1 is SEHNR, CDR2 FQNEAQ (reference sequence). Trimming pared 0 bases from V and 0 bases from J, leaving 8 bases between. The CDR3 has 16 amino acids. The CDR3 region has the DNA TGTGCCAGCAGCTTAGCGGAGGGCGCAACTAATGAAAAACTGTTTTTT. This translates into CASSLAEGATNEKLFF. The entire variable domain, with the rest obtained from reference TRBV7-9 and TRBJ1-4, is as follows: DTGVSQNPRHKITKRGQNVTFRCDPISEHNRLYWYRQTLGQGPEFLTYFQNEAQLEKSRLLSDRFSAERPKGSFSTLEIQRTEQGDSAMYLCASSLAEGATNEKLFFGSGTQLSVL.

The chain has TRBV5-4 and TRBJ2-5, with unresolved D. The CDR3 is made up of 14 amino acids. In germline, CDR1 is SGHNT, CDR2 YYREEE (reference sequence). Trimming stripped 4 bases from V and 4 bases from J, with 14 bases between. CDR3 in amino acids: CASSPPRQPETQYF. In DNA form, the CDR3 reads TGTGCCAGCAGCCCGCCCCGACAACCAGAGACCCAGTACTTC.

Turning to this clone: At the DNA level, this CDR3 is encoded by other sequences in the same sample as well. The chain recombines TRBV5-1 with TRBJ2-1, with a weak D call TRBD1 (6 bases). The CDR3 is 15 amino acids. V lost 1 base and J 1 base, leaving 9 bases between the germline ends. The germline CDR1 and CDR2 sequences are SGHRS and YFSETQ. The CDR3 bases are TGCGCCAGCAGCTTGTCAGGGGATTCCTACAATGAGCAGTTCTTC. Translated, it gives CASSLSGDSYNEQFF.

The rearrangement links TRBV9 to TRBJ2-5; TRBD2 matches 13 bases. CDR3 size: 18 residues. The germline gives CDR1 SGDLS, CDR2 YYNGEE. V dropped 2 bases and J dropped 2; count of bases not matched to a gene: 9. The CDR3 loop is CASSVAGTSGAYQETQYF. In nucleotides, the CDR3 is TGTGCCAGCAGCGTCGCCGGGACTAGCGGGGCCTATCAAGAGACCCAGTACTTC.

V usage is TRBV28 and J usage is TRBJ1-2; a possible D gene is TRBD1 (6 bases). The CDR3 runs 14 residues. Trimming pared 1 base from V and 7 bases from J, leaving 13 bases between. Germline assignment: CDR1 MDHEN and CDR2 SYDVKM. CDR3 protein: CASSLSPGVGGYTF. The CDR3 DNA sequence: TGTGCCAGCAGTTTATCCCCAGGGGTGGGTGGCTACACCTTC.

The chain joins TRBV10-3 to TRBJ2-5; D remains unclear. This CDR3 has 13 amino acids. Trimming took off 6 bases at V and 2 bases at J, with 10 bases between the two ends. Germline assignment: CDR1 ENHRY and CDR2 SYGVKD. CDR3 in amino acids: CAISSPEQETQYF. The CDR3 DNA reads as TGTGCCATCAGCTCCCCGGAGCAAGAGACCCAGTACTTC.

In this sample, this clone turned up a few times. The gene calls are TRBV27 and TRBJ1-4; possible D gene TRBD1, 5 bases. Germline V CDR1 and CDR2: MNHEY, SMNVEV (reference sequence). This CDR3 has 15 residues. V lost 7 bases to trimming and J lost 0 bases, with 12 bases between them. CDR3 in DNA: TGTGCCAGCAAAGCCAGGGCTTCAACTAATGAAAAACTGTTTTTT. Protein: CASKARASTNEKLFF.

The J gene is TRBJ2-2, the V gene TRBV7-3, with D tentatively TRBD1 (6 bases). The CDR3 spans 13 residues. CDR1 is SGHTA, CDR2 FQGTGA, per germline. V lost 6 bases and J 4 bases, leaving 9 bases between the germline ends. The CDR3 protein is CASRDSVTGELFF. CDR3 DNA: TGTGCCAGCAGGGACAGTGTCACCGGGGAGCTGTTTTTT. The complete variable domain, with remaining parts taken from reference TRBV7-3 and TRBJ2-2, reads GAGVSQTPSNKVTEKGKYVELRCDPISGHTALYWYRQSLGQGPEFLIYFQGTGAADDSGLPNDRFFAVRPEGSVSTLKIQRTERGDSAVYLCASRDSVTGELFFGEGSRLTVL.

This chain joins TRBV18 and TRBJ2-3, with 7 bases identical to TRBD2. This CDR3 has 15 residues. The germline gives CDR1 KGHSH, CDR2 LQKENI. J gave up 6 bases and V 2 bases, and 8 bases lay outside the gene matches. The CDR3 here is CASSPVAGFGDTQYF. CDR3 coding DNA: TGTGCCAGCTCACCAGTAGCGGGTTTCGGGGATACGCAGTATTTT.

The chain uses TRBV28 and TRBJ1-1, with D perhaps matching TRBD1 (5 bases). V was pared by 3 bases and J by 6 bases, with 20 bases between. The CDR3 is 16 residues long. CDR1 MDHEN and CDR2 SYDVKM come from the germline V gene. Written as DNA, the CDR3 is TGTGCCAGCAGTTTTACAAAGGGGCGCGGAGTCCCTGAAGCTTTCTTT. Amino acid sequence: CASSFTKGRGVPEAFF.

CDR3 DNA: TGTGCCAGCAGTGAGGAGACAGTGAGGTTATCCTATAATTCACCCCTCCACTTT. The encoded protein is CASSEETVRLSYNSPLHF. This chain uses TRBV2 with TRBJ1-6; D possibly corresponds to TRBD1 (5 bases). Germline assignment: CDR1 SNHLY and CDR2 FYNNEI. This CDR3 spans 18 amino acids. V lost 3 bases and J 1 base, leaving 16 bases between the germline ends. The variable domain in full, with the rest retrieved from reference TRBV2 and TRBJ1-6, is EPEVTQTPSHQVTQMGQEVILRCVPISNHLYFYWYRQILGQKVEFLVSFYNNEISEKSEIFDDQFSVERPDGSNFTLKIRSTKLEDSAMYFCASSEETVRLSYNSPLHFGNGTRLTVT.

The chain joins TRBV29-1 to TRBJ1-1; perhaps TRBD1 as D (5 bases). Germline loops: CDR1 SQVTM, CDR2 ANQGSEA. CDR3 length equals 15 residues. V was shortened by 6 bases and J by 0 bases, with 17 bases between the two germline ends. The CDR3: CSVVPGQTMNTEAFF. CDR3 DNA: TGCAGCGTGGTGCCAGGGCAGACAATGAACACTGAAGCTTTCTTT.

The chain couples TRBV11-2 to TRBJ2-1, with a weak D call TRBD2 (6 bases). The V end lost 1 base, the J end lost 2 bases, and 6 bases lay between the germline ends. Germline CDR1 reads SGHAT; CDR2 reads FQNNGV. This CDR3 has 14 residues. CDR3 region: CASSLAGAYNEQFF. CDR3 in DNA: TGTGCCAGCAGCTTAGCGGGGGCCTACAATGAGCAGTTCTTC.

A note on this clone: Germline and junction disagree at one end, which may indicate a read error. The V gene is TRBV7-7, the J gene TRBJ2-5; unclear D gene. Germline V gives CDR1 SSHAT, CDR2 FNYEAQ (reference sequence). The CDR3 totals 16 residues. CDR3 in DNA: TGTGCTAGCAGCTTAGGGTTTGGCCGATATGAAGAGACCCAGTACTTC. Its protein product is CASSLGFGRYEETQYF. The variable domain in full, completed from reference TRBV7-7 and TRBJ2-5, reads GAGVSQSPRYKVTKRGQDVTLRCDPISSHATLYWYQQALGQGPEFLTYFNYEAQPDKSGLPSDRFSAERPEGSISTLTIQRTEQRDSAMYRCASSLGFGRYEETQYFGPGTRLLVL.